Presented here are 3 T cell receptor beta chains from one specimen sequenced in a study of blood T cell repertoires in COVID-19. The data were produced by immunoSEQ multiplex PCR, yet TCRdb's version contains in-frame clones alone and is incomplete. This sample yields roughly 250,000 clones, of which over 80% are seen a single time; 3.7% belongs to the top ten. Sequencing was carried out using peripheral blood. Receptors originate from a woman aged 40 to 50 with acute or convalescent COVID-19.

Details on this clone: Germline is not matched at one junction end, which may reflect a read error. The CDR3 here is CASTEIWSGIGQPQHF. Written as DNA, the CDR3 is TGTGCCAGCACTGAAATTTGGTCAGGGATAGGTCAGCCCCAGCATTTT. The chain joins TRBV6-1 to TRBJ1-5; possible D gene TRBD1, 5 bases. This CDR3 spans 16 amino acids. Germline values: CDR1 MNHNS, CDR2 SASEGT.

V and J are TRBV15 and TRBJ1-5; 9 bases fit TRBD1. The germline V gene encodes CDR1 LNHNV and CDR2 YYDKDF (reference sequence). This CDR3 has 14 amino acids. The junction had 3 bases not matched to a gene; V was cut back by 5 bases and J by 4 bases. The chain's CDR3 is CATSFGQGNQPQHF. Here the CDR3 DNA reads TGTGCCACCAGCTTCGGACAGGGGAATCAGCCCCAGCATTTT. Full variable domain (missing parts from reference TRBV15 and TRBJ1-5): DAMVIQNPRYQVTQFGKPVTLSCSQTLNHNVMYWYQQKSSQAPKLLFHYYDKDFNNEADTPDNFQSRRPNTSFCFLDIRSPGLGDTAMYLCATSFGQGNQPQHFGDGTRLSIL.

V usage is TRBV14 and J usage is TRBJ1-1; D may be TRBD1 (6 bases). From germline, CDR1 is SGHDN and CDR2 FVKESK. V lost 1 base to trimming and J lost 0 bases, with 21 bases between them. The CDR3 sequence is 19 residues long. The CDR3 sequence is CASSQGWSGRGGMNTEAFF. The CDR3 DNA sequence: TGTGCCAGCAGCCAAGGGTGGTCAGGAAGAGGGGGTATGAACACTGAAGCTTTCTTT.